Shown below are 29 T cell receptor beta chains from a single sample sequenced in a study of identical twins. Via MiXCR, TCRdb re-called the 5' RACE reads, giving one row per CDR3 protein. This sample has roughly 1.6 million distinct CDR3 sequences, with 32% found just once. The specimen sequenced was cord blood. These receptors originate from a newborn girl in good health.

This clonotype was seen many times. The V call is TRBV5-1, the J call TRBJ2-7; D is possibly TRBD1 (5 bases). This CDR3 region has 16 residues. V shed 0 bases and J shed 4 bases, with 17 bases lying between them. Germline assignment: CDR1 SGHRS and CDR2 YFSETQ. The CDR3 spells CASSLGGRVESYEQYF. CDR3 DNA sequence: TGCGCCAGCAGCTTGGGTGGCAGGGTGGAATCATACGAGCAGTACTTC.

This rearrangement joins TRBV10-3 to TRBJ1-1, with D unresolved. The CDR3 totals 14 residues. The germline gives CDR1 ENHRY, CDR2 SYGVKD. The ends were cut back, 8 bases at V and 0 bases at J, with 13 bases in the middle. CDR3 residues: CAIRGRLMNTEAFF. The CDR3 DNA reads as TGTGCCATCCGTGGACGGCTAATGAACACTGAAGCTTTCTTT.

Only a few counts were recorded for this clonotype. The V call is TRBV3-1, the J call TRBJ2-1; TRBD2 aligns across 13 bases. The V segment lost 3 bases and the J segment 12 bases; nucleotides outside the gene matches: 5. CDR3 length equals 14 residues. Germline values: CDR1 LGHDT, CDR2 YNNKEL (reference sequence). In DNA form, the CDR3 reads TGTGCCAGCAGCCAGGGACTAGCGGGACGGGGGCAGTTCTTC. Protein product: CASSQGLAGRGQFF.

Points on this clonotype: The junction differs from germline at one of its ends, possibly a read error. This sequence joins TRBV6-6 and TRBJ2-1; either TRBD1 or TRBD2 may fit D (5 bases each). The CDR3 has 14 residues. Germline lookup yields CDR1 MNHNY and CDR2 SVGAGI (reference sequence). CDR3 residues: CASIRLGVGDEQLF. DNA for the CDR3: TGTGCCAGCATTCGCTTGGGGGTGGGGGATGAGCAGCTCTTC.

This clonotype came up many times. V and J are TRBV29-1 and TRBJ2-7; weak D call: TRBD2 (7 bases). Germline V gene data show CDR1 as SQVTM and CDR2 as ANQGSEA. The CDR3 length is 17 residues. V was pared by 4 bases and J by 3 bases, with 25 bases between. CDR3 in DNA: TGCAGCGTTGGAGCTTCTACCGGGAGTAGGGGGGGCTACGAGCAGTACTTC. Amino acid sequence: CSVGASTGSRGGYEQYF.

The chain carries TRBV19 and TRBJ1-1; D is possibly TRBD1 (5 bases). V was cut by 3 bases and J by 0 bases, with 11 bases left in between. The CDR3 totals 15 residues. CDR1 and CDR2 (germline): LNHDA, SQIVND (reference sequence). The CDR3 DNA sequence: TGTGCCAGTAGTATCCGTGCAGGGATGAACACTGAAGCTTTCTTT. It is translated as CASSIRAGMNTEAFF. The full variable domain, its missing parts supplied by reference TRBV19 and TRBJ1-1, is DGGITQSPKYLFRKEGQNVTLSCEQNLNHDAMYWYRQDPGQGLRLIYYSQIVNDFQKGDIAEGYSVSREKKESFPLTVTSAQKNPTAFYLCASSIRAGMNTEAFFGQGTRLTVV.

V gene TRBV11-2 combines with J gene TRBJ1-1; D call uncertain. The CDR3 spans 15 residues. Germline V CDR1 and CDR2: SGHAT, FQNNGV. The V end was cut by 1 base, the J end by 3 bases, with 12 bases between. In DNA, the CDR3 is TGTGCCAGCAGCTTAGGGGCCTCAGAGTACACTGAAGCTTTCTTT. Its protein product is CASSLGASEYTEAFF.

This clonotype appeared a single time. J is TRBJ1-1 and V is TRBV27, with 7 bases that match TRBD1. There are 17 residues in the CDR3. Unmatched junction bases numbered 16, after V lost 7 bases and J lost 2 bases. In germline, CDR1 is MNHEY, CDR2 SMNVEV (reference sequence). The CDR3 reads CASTPSPLDRENTEAFF. In DNA, the CDR3 is TGTGCCAGCACCCCATCCCCCTTAGACAGGGAAAACACTGAAGCTTTCTTT.

This CDR3 is CAWSVGTSGCNEQFF. CDR3 DNA sequence: TGTGCCTGGAGTGTTGGGACTAGCGGGTGCAATGAGCAGTTCTTC. The V gene is TRBV30, the J gene TRBJ2-1; 12 bases map to TRBD2. The CDR3 is made up of 15 amino acids. J lost 6 bases, V lost 0 bases, and 3 bases had no gene match. The V gene's germline CDR1 is GTSNPN and CDR2 SVGIG (reference sequence).

This chain connects TRBV4-2 to TRBJ2-3; D not certain. The length of the CDR3 is 13 residues. Trimming cost V 4 bases and J 11 bases, with 16 bases left between them. Germline CDR1 is LGHNA and CDR2 is YNFKEQ. CDR3: CASSPLTSMGQYF. The CDR3 coding sequence is TGTGCCAGCAGCCCCCTGACCTCAATGGGGCAGTATTTT.

The CDR3 nucleotides read TGTGCCAGCAGTTACTCGACGGGGCGCACTGAAGCTTTCTTT. Translating it yields CASSYSTGRTEAFF. J is TRBJ1-1 and V is TRBV6-6, with D possibly TRBD1 on 5 matching bases. The germline CDR1 and CDR2 sequences are MNHNY and SVGAGI (reference sequence). Trimming shortened V by 0 bases and J by 4 bases, and 9 bases separated the two germline ends. The CDR3 extends over 14 amino acids.

The V and J genes are TRBV19 and TRBJ2-1, with 7 bases aligning to TRBD2. Germline loops: CDR1 LNHDA, CDR2 SQIVND (reference sequence). J lost 5 bases, V lost 2 bases, and 3 bases had no gene match. This CDR3 has 14 residues. The DNA for the CDR3 is TGTGCCAGTAGTATATGGCTAGCGGACAATGAGCAGTTCTTC. Protein product: CASSIWLADNEQFF.

This clonotype was counted ten times or more. The chain links TRBV27 to TRBJ2-5, with 8 bases aligning to TRBD2. Per the germline V gene, CDR1 is MNHEY and CDR2 is SMNVEV (reference sequence). V shed 6 bases and J 0 bases; nucleotides not matched to a gene: 6. The CDR3 is made up of 15 amino acids. CDR3 nucleotide sequence: TGTGCCAGCAGCTTACTAGCGGTGTACCAAGAGACCCAGTACTTC. This codes for CASSLLAVYQETQYF.

This clonotype turned up a few times. The genes are TRBV27 and TRBJ1-2; 7 bases map to TRBD1. CDR3 length equals 15 residues. CDR1 MNHEY and CDR2 SMNVEV come from the germline V gene (reference sequence). J was trimmed by 0 bases and V by 6 bases; bases with no gene match: 7. The CDR3 bases are TGTGCCAGCAGGCTCCTCGACAGGGCTAACTATGGCTACACCTTC. This translates into CASRLLDRANYGYTF.

This clonotype has just a few counts. The rearrangement links TRBV9 to TRBJ2-1; D uncertain. The germline CDR1 and CDR2 sequences are SGDLS and YYNGEE. The CDR3 spans 14 residues. The V end was cut by 0 bases, the J end by 4 bases, with 8 bases between. CDR3 sequence: CASSVATRYNEQFF. CDR3 DNA sequence: TGTGCCAGCAGCGTAGCTACGAGGTACAATGAGCAGTTCTTC.

This sequence joins TRBV18 and TRBJ1-1; a weak D match, TRBD1 (5 bases). Germline V gene data show CDR1 as KGHSH and CDR2 as LQKENI. The CDR3 spans 15 residues. Trimming left V 5 bases short and J 1 base short, with 14 bases between. CDR3 nucleotides: TGTGCCAGCTCAGGGCGAGGGGCGGCGAACACTGAAGCTTTCTTT. It specifies CASSGRGAANTEAFF.

J is TRBJ2-2 and V is TRBV7-8; the match to TRBD2 covers 10 bases. The CDR3 runs 18 residues. The J segment lost 7 bases and the V segment lost 5 bases, leaving 16 bases of the junction unmatched. Germline V gene sequence: CDR1 SGHVS, CDR2 FQNEAQ. The CDR3 sequence: CASSPRIAGGSLDGELFF. CDR3 nucleotides: TGTGCCAGCAGCCCACGGATAGCGGGGGGCAGTTTGGACGGGGAGCTGTTTTTT.

This chain connects TRBV4-2 to TRBJ1-5; D call uncertain. The CDR3 is 16 residues long. The germline V gene encodes CDR1 LGHNA and CDR2 YNFKEQ. V lost 1 base to trimming and J lost 1 base, with 11 bases between them. CDR3 DNA: TGTGCCAGCAGCCAAGGGGGTAGGGAGAGCAATCAGCCCCAGCATTTT. Its translation is CASSQGGRESNQPQHF.

This clonotype was detected a few times. The chain carries TRBV20-1 and TRBJ2-5; the D is unclear. Matching the DNA end better, TRBJ2-7 makes the J call doubtful. The germline V gene encodes CDR1 DFQATT and CDR2 SNEGSKA (reference sequence). This CDR3 spans 12 amino acids. The CDR3 bases are TGCAGTGCTCGGACCCATAACTACGAGCAGTACTTC. Translation: CSARTHNYEQYF.

The chain has TRBV6-5 and TRBJ2-7; 8 nucleotides match TRBD1. CDR1 and CDR2 (germline): MNHEY, SVGAGI. With V trimmed by 0 bases and J by 3 bases, 4 bases remained unmatched. The CDR3 covers 15 residues. CDR3 sequence (DNA): TGTGCCAGCAGTTACTCGCGACAGGGGTTCTACGAGCAGTACTTC. Amino acids: CASSYSRQGFYEQYF.

Only a few counts were recorded for this clonotype. The genes are TRBV20-1 and TRBJ2-1; 7 nucleotides line up with TRBD2. The CDR3 covers 12 residues. Germline V gives CDR1 DFQATT, CDR2 SNEGSKA (reference sequence). CDR3 sequence: CRTGRGYNEQFF. The CDR3 region has the DNA TGCAGAACCGGGCGGGGGTACAATGAGCAGTTCTTC.

The CDR3 loop reads CASSKWGGSSYEQYF. In DNA form, the CDR3 reads TGTGCCAGCAGCAAATGGGGAGGGAGCTCCTACGAGCAGTACTTC. The rearrangement joins TRBV21-1 to TRBJ2-7; whether TRBD2, the table's D call, matches the DNA was not checked. TRBV21-1 is listed as a pseudogene. The CDR3 has 15 residues.

The V and J genes are TRBV6-5 and TRBJ2-3; 8 nucleotides line up with TRBD2. The CDR3 loop spans 14 amino acids. V lost 4 bases and J lost 4; bases outside the gene matches: 4. Germline-derived CDR1 and CDR2 are MNHEY and SVGAGI. In nucleotides, the CDR3 is TGTGCCAGCAGTTGGACTAGCTCGGCAGATACGCAGTATTTT. It yields the protein CASSWTSSADTQYF.

J is TRBJ2-7 and V is TRBV18; 9 bases are a match to TRBD1. Germline trimming cut 5 bases from V and 3 bases from J; bases unmatched to any gene: 11. The CDR3 covers 16 residues. Germline loops: CDR1 KGHSH, CDR2 LQKENI. The CDR3 reads CASSGGQGRTLYEQYF. The CDR3 DNA sequence: TGTGCCAGCTCAGGGGGACAGGGTCGCACTCTCTACGAGCAGTACTTC.

The CDR3 DNA follows: TGTGCCAGCAGTTCCGGGCCCAAGGGTGAAAAACTGTTTTTT. This sequence encodes CASSSGPKGEKLFF. The V call is TRBV12-3 or TRBV12-4, the J call TRBJ1-4; no firm D call. V was pared by 4 bases and J by 7 bases, with 13 bases between. The CDR3 is 14 residues long.

This clonotype occurred once. Given a much more abundant clone one base away, this may be a read error. The rearrangement uses TRBV9 and TRBJ2-5; 8 positions agree with TRBD2. CDR1 is SGDLS, CDR2 YYNGEE, per germline. Trimming took 0 bases from V and 11 from J; bases not matched to a gene: 12. The CDR3 totals 15 residues. CDR3 sequence (DNA): TGTGCCAGCAGCGTAGCTAGCGGGCTATCCTACGGGCAGTACTTC. Translating gives CASSVASGLSYGQYF.

The chain couples TRBV20-1 to TRBJ2-1; 9 nucleotides agree with TRBD2. The J segment lost 2 bases and the V segment lost 2 bases, leaving 4 bases of the junction unmatched. This CDR3 comprises 15 residues. The germline gives CDR1 DFQATT, CDR2 SNEGSKA (reference sequence). The CDR3 sequence: CSARKLAGAYNEQFF. CDR3 DNA sequence: TGCAGTGCTAGAAAACTAGCGGGCGCCTACAATGAGCAGTTCTTC.

This rearrangement joins TRBV7-9 to TRBJ1-1; no firm D call. The CDR3 spans 12 residues. Germline V gene data show CDR1 as SEHNR and CDR2 as FQNEAQ (reference sequence). Trimming stripped 2 bases from V and 6 bases from J, with 7 bases between. The CDR3 sequence: CASSLPLPEAFF. The CDR3 bases are TGTGCCAGCAGCTTACCCCTACCTGAAGCTTTCTTT.

This clonotype was picked up a small number of times. The chain links TRBV6-1 to TRBJ1-6, with D possibly being TRBD1 (6 bases). V was cut by 5 bases and J by 7 bases, with 12 bases left in between. From germline, CDR1 is MNHNS and CDR2 SASEGT. CDR3 length: 14 amino acids. The CDR3 sequence: CASSSGAWNSPLHF. The CDR3 DNA follows: TGTGCCAGCAGTTCGGGGGCCTGGAATTCACCCCTCCACTTT.